This is a list of T cell receptor beta chains from one sample in a study of Ad26.COV2.S vaccination and SARS-CoV-2 variants. Profiling relied on immunoSEQ multiplex PCR, and the TCRdb table lists in-frame clones only, not all of them. The profile covers hundreds of thousands of clones, with 89% appearing a single time and over 1.3% taken by the ten largest. Sequences were derived from peripheral blood, sampled in a trial of Ad26.COV2.S vaccine versus placebo. These receptors were obtained from a person aged 18 to 59 who received the Ad26.COV2.S COVID-19 vaccine or a placebo. Each CDR3 is given with its conserved first and last residue. Each record gives: clone size, V gene, D gene, J gene, CDR3 DNA, CDR3 protein. A D gene is named only where the DNA matches it firmly. Not every row has a clone size; where given, it reads once, few, many or a size class.

size: few; V: TRBV15; D: .; J: TRBJ1-4; DNA: TGTGCCACCAGCAGAGATCCCCTTAATGAAAAACTGTTTTTT; CDR3: CATSRDPLNEKLFF
size: once; V: TRBV27; D: .; J: TRBJ1-6; DNA: TGTGCCAGCAGCCCCCGACAGGCTCTAAATTCACCCCTCCACTTT; CDR3: CASSPRQALNSPLHF
size: .; V: TRBV7-9; D: .; J: TRBJ1-6; DNA: TGTGCCAGCACCCCTGGGAACAGCCGAAATTCACCCCTCCACTTT; CDR3: CASTPGNSRNSPLHF
size: .; V: TRBV7-2; D: TRBD2; J: TRBJ2-1; DNA: TGTGCCAGCAGCCCATTACTAGCGAACAATGAGCAGTTCTTC; CDR3: CASSPLLANNEQFF
size: .; V: TRBV19; D: .; J: TRBJ2-5; DNA: TGTGCCAGTAGCCGGGACCTCGAAGAGACCCAGTACTTC; CDR3: CASSRDLEETQYF
size: .; V: TRBV7-9; D: TRBD1; J: TRBJ1-5; DNA: TGTGCCAGCAGCCAGGGACAGGGAGAGGGTCAGCCCCAGCATTTT; CDR3: CASSQGQGEGQPQHF
size: once; V: TRBV20-1; D: TRBD2; J: TRBJ2-5; DNA: TGCAGTGCTAGTGGAGGGGCGCTAGCGGGAGGCCCGTACCAAGAGACCCAGTACTTC; CDR3: CSASGGALAGGPYQETQYF
size: .; V: TRBV5-1; D: TRBD2; J: TRBJ2-1; DNA: TGCGCCAGCAGGGAGACTAGCGGGGGCCACAATGAGCAGTTCTTC; CDR3: CASRETSGGHNEQFF
size: .; V: TRBV19; D: .; J: TRBJ1-5; DNA: TGTGCCAGTAGTTCGACAGGCCCCAATCAGCCCCAGCATTTT; CDR3: CASSSTGPNQPQHF
size: .; V: TRBV15; D: .; J: TRBJ2-1; DNA: TGTGCCACCAGCAGTGATACTAGCTTAGCTGAGCAGTTCTTC; CDR3: CATSSDTSLAEQFF
size: .; V: TRBV5-4; D: .; J: TRBJ1-1; DNA: TGTGCCAGCAGCTTGCGGCGGGACACTGAAGCTTTCTTT; CDR3: CASSLRRDTEAFF
size: .; V: TRBV24-1; D: .; J: TRBJ2-2; DNA: TGTGCCGTCTCTCATAATTACACCGGGGAGCTGTTTTTT; CDR3: CAVSHNYTGELFF
size: .; V: TRBV10-3; D: .; J: TRBJ2-7; DNA: TGTGCCATCAGGCGGGACGCCGCATCCTACGAGCAGTACTTC; CDR3: CAIRRDAASYEQYF
size: once; V: TRBV6-5; D: TRBD1; J: TRBJ2-3; DNA: TGTGCCAGCAGCCGTGACAGGGGATGGCCAGATACGCAGTATTTT; CDR3: CASSRDRGWPDTQYF
size: .; V: TRBV19; D: TRBD1; J: TRBJ1-5; DNA: TGTGCCAGTAGGTCCCGAGGGGGCGCGGGAGGGAATCAGCCCCAGCATTTT; CDR3: CASRSRGGAGGNQPQHF
size: .; V: TRBV10-1; D: TRBD2; J: TRBJ2-7; DNA: TGCGCCAGCAGTGACCGAGCGGGAGGAAGCGAGCAGTACTTC; CDR3: CASSDRAGGSEQYF
size: .; V: TRBV5-6; D: .; J: TRBJ2-1; DNA: TGTGCCAGCAGGAGGTGGGGGGCGAATGAGCAGTTCTTC; CDR3: CASRRWGANEQFF
size: .; V: TRBV3-1/TRBV3-2; D: .; J: TRBJ1-1; DNA: TGTGCCAGCAGCCAAGAAGGGGTCACTGAAGCTTTCTTT; CDR3: CASSQEGVTEAFF
size: once; V: TRBV10-1; D: .; J: TRBJ2-1; DNA: TGCGCCAGCAGTGAGTCGTTTAGTACTAACAATGAGCAGTTCTTC; CDR3: CASSESFSTNNEQFF
size: .; V: TRBV6-5; D: TRBD2; J: TRBJ2-7; DNA: TGTGCCAGCAGGCCCGGCGCGGGGGAAAAGCAGTACTTC; CDR3: CASRPGAGEKQYF
size: .; V: TRBV2; D: .; J: TRBJ1-2; DNA: TGTGCCAGCATCCAGGGGTCTGAGTTCGGCTACACCTTC; CDR3: CASIQGSEFGYTF
size: many; V: TRBV7-2; D: TRBD1; J: TRBJ1-3; DNA: TGTGCCAGCAGCTTATCCCCGACCGGGACAGGGAAAGACACCATATATTTT; CDR3: CASSLSPTGTGKDTIYF
size: .; V: TRBV24-1; D: TRBD1; J: TRBJ2-5; DNA: TGTGCCACCAGTGATACCACAGGGGGGAACGAGCAAGAGACCCAGTACTTC; CDR3: CATSDTTGGNEQETQYF
size: .; V: TRBV19; D: .; J: TRBJ2-2; DNA: TGTGCCAGTAGTCCCCGAGACAGAACCGGGGAGCTGTTTTTT; CDR3: CASSPRDRTGELFF
size: few; V: TRBV5-1; D: .; J: TRBJ2-7; DNA: TGCGCCAGCAGCTTTGGAAAAGCCGAGGGAAGGACCTACGAGCAGTACTTC; CDR3: CASSFGKAEGRTYEQYF
size: .; V: TRBV5-1; D: .; J: TRBJ2-2; DNA: TGCGCCAGCAGTTACAGCTCCGGGACATACACCGGGGAGCTGTTTTTT; CDR3: CASSYSSGTYTGELFF
size: once; V: TRBV5-1; D: TRBD2; J: TRBJ2-3; DNA: TGCGCCAGCAGCCCGTCGGTGTCGGGACTAGCGTTAGATACGCAGTATTTT; CDR3: CASSPSVSGLALDTQYF
size: .; V: TRBV6-5; D: .; J: TRBJ2-1; DNA: TGTGCCAGCAACCCACCACACTTCAGGAGTTATGAGCAGTTCTTC; CDR3: CASNPPHFRSYEQFF
size: .; V: TRBV18; D: .; J: TRBJ2-2; DNA: TGTGCCAGCTCATCTTCAGGGAGCACCGGGGAGCTGTTTTTT; CDR3: CASSSSGSTGELFF
size: .; V: TRBV7-2; D: .; J: TRBJ2-3; DNA: TGTGCCAGCACCAACGATTACACAGATACGCAGTATTTT; CDR3: CASTNDYTDTQYF
size: .; V: TRBV30; D: .; J: TRBJ1-4; DNA: TGTGCCTGGGGGGGACTAGGAAATGAAAAACTGTTTTTT; CDR3: CAWGGLGNEKLFF
size: .; V: TRBV3-1/TRBV3-2; D: .; J: TRBJ1-2; DNA: TGTGCCAGCAGCCAAGATGCGGTGGGGTATGGCTACACCTTC; CDR3: CASSQDAVGYGYTF
size: .; V: TRBV18; D: .; J: TRBJ2-5; DNA: TGTGCCAGCTCACGCGGTAGCCAAGAGACCCAGTACTTC; CDR3: CASSRGSQETQYF
size: .; V: TRBV6-2/TRBV6-3; D: .; J: TRBJ2-7; DNA: TGTGCCAGCAGTTACCTCTCGGGGCAGTACTTC; CDR3: CASSYLSGQYF
size: .; V: TRBV2; D: TRBD2; J: TRBJ2-7; DNA: TGTGCCAGCAGTGGGGCGGGAGGCGTTTACGAGCAGTACTTC; CDR3: CASSGAGGVYEQYF
size: .; V: TRBV30; D: .; J: TRBJ2-1; DNA: TGTGCCTGGACCATGGCGGAAGGATACAATGAGCAGTTCTTC; CDR3: CAWTMAEGYNEQFF
size: .; V: TRBV5-5; D: .; J: TRBJ1-3; DNA: TGTGCCAGCAGCACAGGGGGAAACACCATATATTTT; CDR3: CASSTGGNTIYF
size: once; V: TRBV6-5; D: .; J: TRBJ2-7; DNA: TGTGCCAGCCTTGGGGAAGCCTACGAGCAGTACTTC; CDR3: CASLGEAYEQYF
size: .; V: TRBV7-2; D: .; J: TRBJ1-3; DNA: TGTGCCAGCAGCCAGAGGGGGGACTCTGGAAACACCATATATTTT; CDR3: CASSQRGDSGNTIYF
size: few; V: TRBV6-5; D: .; J: TRBJ1-2; DNA: TGTGCCAGCAGACGGGCAGGGTTATATGGCTACACCTTC; CDR3: CASRRAGLYGYTF
size: .; V: TRBV6-5; D: .; J: TRBJ1-2; DNA: TGTGCCAGCAGTTACAAGGGTTTCTCTGATGGCTACACCTTC; CDR3: CASSYKGFSDGYTF
size: .; V: TRBV2; D: TRBD2; J: TRBJ2-5; DNA: TGTGCCAGCAGTAACCGACCGGGACTAGGGGGGGAGACCCAGTACTTC; CDR3: CASSNRPGLGGETQYF
size: .; V: TRBV10-3; D: .; J: TRBJ2-1; DNA: TGTGCCATCAGTGGGGTCGCGCGAGCTGGCGAGCAGTTCTTC; CDR3: CAISGVARAGEQFF
size: .; V: TRBV2; D: .; J: TRBJ2-1; DNA: TGTGCCAGCACATACTACAATGAGCAGTTCTTC; CDR3: CASTYYNEQFF
size: few; V: TRBV6-1; D: .; J: TRBJ1-4; DNA: TGTGCCAGCAGTGAAGTGGGGTTTGTCGAAAAACTGTTTTTT; CDR3: CASSEVGFVEKLFF